There are many counts of the clone carrying this T cell receptor beta chain. Its antigen is as yet unknown. The data derive from a study of regulatory T cells in long-lasting Graves disease. Study information: Antithyroid drug intake by newly diagnosed Graves' patients had lasted under 3 months. Points from the study as a whole: Persistent patients shared more public clonotypes (about 2,700) than new patients (more than 900).

The CDR3 is 16 residues long. Germline V CDR1 and CDR2: SNHLY, FYNNEI. V was shortened by 3 bases and J by 2 bases, with 14 bases between the two germline ends. Assembly of TCR beta libraries relied on iRepertoire HTBI primers together with Arm-PCR of CDR3 regions. TCRdb redid the calling of the multiplex PCR reads with MiXCR, one entry per CDR3 protein. In the table there are about 530,000 distinct CDR3 sequences, around 15% of which are singletons. Time point denoted: newly diagnosed GD, antithyroid drugs for less than 3 months. PBMC-extracted RNA yielded the TCR library. In addition, the sample was reused for a study of T cells in Graves' hyperthyroidism and ophthalmopathy. That source adds: During a first-round RT-PCR of the TCR CDR3, the HTBI primer set was used.

Sequencing used peripheral blood mononuclear cells (PBMCs), obtained at new diagnosis, from a patient treated with antithyroid drugs. The V call is TRBV2, the J call TRBJ1-5; D unresolved. The clonotype was recovered from a woman aged 40-65 years with Graves disease. CDR3 protein: CASSEGRPSRNQPQHF. Here the CDR3 DNA reads TGTGCCAGCAGTGAGGGCAGGCCTTCTCGCAATCAGCCCCAGCATTTT. The full variable domain, with the rest looked up from reference TRBV2 and TRBJ1-5, is EPEVTQTPSHQVTQMGQEVILRCVPISNHLYFYWYRQILGQKVEFLVSFYNNEISEKSEIFDDQFSVERPDGSNFTLKIRSTKLEDSAMYFCASSEGRPSRNQPQHFGDGTRLSIL.